These 14 T cell receptor beta chains share one sample of origin, sequenced in a study of T cells expressing NK-cell markers. TCRdb reprocessed the 5' RACE reads, with one entry per CDR3 protein and no DNA. Found here are 350,000 to 450,000 distinct CDR3 sequences; the top ten clones hold around 5.3%. Sequenced: blood T cells: a sorted CD56 or NKG2C T cell subset, CD4+ or CD8+ T cells, or bulk PBMC T cells (not recorded which). Source of these receptors: a man aged 18 to 69 in good health.

The chain recombines TRBV29-1 with TRBJ2-3; TCRdb's assignment of TRBD2 cannot be checked, as there is no DNA. Germline assignment: CDR1 SQVTM and CDR2 ANQGSEA. This CDR3 comprises 14 residues. The CDR3 region is CSVERGGITDTQYF.

The V and J genes are TRBV9 and TRBJ2-6. CDR1 and CDR2 (germline): SGDLS, YYNGEE. This CDR3 is built from 13 residues. CDR3 region: CASRLSGANVLTF.

This chain connects TRBV12-3 or TRBV12-4 to TRBJ2-7. The CDR3 sequence is 15 residues long. The CDR3 reads CASSLRTGASYEQYF.

The chain couples TRBV6-2 or TRBV6-3 to TRBJ2-7; TCRdb reports TRBD1, a call that lacks DNA to check it against. Germline values: CDR1 MNHEY, CDR2 SVGEGT. This CDR3 comprises 13 residues. The CDR3 region is CASSYAPIYEQYF.

This chain links TRBV11-2 with TRBJ2-4; no DNA is available, so the TRBD1 call from TCRdb remains unchecked. CDR1 is SGHAT, CDR2 FQNNGV, per germline. The CDR3 totals 20 residues. CDR3 amino acids: CASSSISRDRGRLAKNIQYF.

The V gene is TRBV28, the J gene TRBJ1-5; TCRdb outputs TRBD1, but without DNA this stays unchecked. CDR1 and CDR2 from the germline V gene are MDHEN and SYDVKM. CDR3 length equals 15 residues. CDR3 sequence reads: CASSLVGGAGQPQHF.

The chain employs TRBV29-1 and TRBJ2-1; the D gene TCRdb calls, TRBD2, cannot be checked with no DNA. The CDR3 has 16 residues. Germline lookup yields CDR1 SQVTM and CDR2 ANQGSEA. CDR3 loop: CSAGTSGGGFLAEQFF.

CDR3: CASSSQYIRVPDTEAFF. The V call is TRBV6-2 or TRBV6-3, the J call TRBJ1-1; checking the TCRdb D call of TRBD1 is not possible without DNA. This CDR3 comprises 17 residues. Germline V CDR1 and CDR2: MNHEY, SVGEGT.

The rearrangement links TRBV11-2 to TRBJ2-6. This CDR3 is built from 15 residues. Germline V gene sequence: CDR1 SGHAT, CDR2 FQNNGV. CDR3 protein: CASSFRLSGANVLTF.

The CDR3: CASIQAPGASYEQYF. The V gene is TRBV5-1, the J gene TRBJ2-7; no DNA is available, so the TRBD2 call from TCRdb remains unchecked. The CDR3 is made up of 15 amino acids. CDR1 and CDR2 (germline): SGHRS, YFSETQ.

This chain uses TRBV6-1 with TRBJ1-5; TCRdb gives TRBD1 as the D gene, but with no DNA this cannot be confirmed. CDR1 MNHNS and CDR2 SASEGT come from the germline V gene. The CDR3 loop spans 17 amino acids. CDR3: CASSRSRGLGGNQPQHF.

The chain employs TRBV19 and TRBJ2-1; TCRdb reports TRBD1, a call that lacks DNA to check it against. Germline values: CDR1 LNHDA, CDR2 SQIVND (reference sequence). This CDR3 spans 15 amino acids. CDR3 region: CASSTTGAGYNEQFF.

The CDR3 spells CASRNRQLTNYGYTF. The chain is built from TRBV6-1 and TRBJ1-2; the D call of TRBD1 rests on TCRdb alone, since no DNA is present to check it. The CDR3 is 15 residues long. The germline gives CDR1 MNHNS, CDR2 SASEGT.

The chain is built from TRBV6-1 and TRBJ2-7; TCRdb proposes TRBD2, but this gene call is untestable without DNA. CDR1 MNHNS and CDR2 SASEGT come from the germline V gene. The CDR3 consists of 14 residues. This CDR3 is CASSARGGAYEQYF.